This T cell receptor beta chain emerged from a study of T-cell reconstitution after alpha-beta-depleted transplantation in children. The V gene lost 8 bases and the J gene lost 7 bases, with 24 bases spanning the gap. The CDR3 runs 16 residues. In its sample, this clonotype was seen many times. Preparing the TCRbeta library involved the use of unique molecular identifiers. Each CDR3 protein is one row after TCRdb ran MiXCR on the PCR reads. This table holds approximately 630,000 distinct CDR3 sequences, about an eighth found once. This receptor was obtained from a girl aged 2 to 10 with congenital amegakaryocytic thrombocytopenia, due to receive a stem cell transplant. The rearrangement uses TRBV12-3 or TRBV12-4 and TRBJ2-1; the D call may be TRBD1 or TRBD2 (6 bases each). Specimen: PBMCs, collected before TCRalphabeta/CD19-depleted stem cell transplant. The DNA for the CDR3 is TGTGCCAGCTGCTCATGGGGGCGGGATTGGTGTAATGAGCAGTTCTTC. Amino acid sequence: CASCSWGRDWCNEQFF.